Given below is one T cell receptor beta chain in context. Profiling relied on immunoSEQ multiplex PCR, and the TCRdb table lists in-frame clones only, not all of them. The sample has some 150,000 clones, roughly 94% seen once. The data originate from a study of control samples from healthy donors and cancer patients. From germline, CDR1 is LNHDA and CDR2 SQIVND (reference sequence). Trimming took 1 base from V and 1 from J, leaving 14 bases between them. The CDR3 runs to 17 residues. The sample was PBMCs. This sequence was found in a man in his 60s with colorectal cancer. This sequence joins TRBV19 and TRBJ1-5; a possible D gene is TRBD1 (5 bases). CDR3: CASSIAMGGVSNQPQHF. The CDR3 DNA follows: TGTGCCAGTAGTATAGCCATGGGGGGGGTGAGCAATCAGCCCCAGCATTTT.